These 5 T cell receptor beta chains originate from one sample sequenced in a study of identical twins. TCRdb recomputed calls from the 5' RACE reads with MiXCR, one row per CDR3 protein. Of around 490,000 distinct CDR3 sequences listed, over 11% were seen once; the top ten hold around 0.98%. A further study also used this sample, focusing on yellow fever vaccine responses in identical twins.

The sample taken for sequencing was CD4+ T cells sorted from blood. The origin of the receptors is a woman aged 18-35 years in good health.

The rearrangement joins TRBV27 to TRBJ2-5; TRBD2 aligns across 12 bases. This CDR3 contains 14 residues. Germline CDR1 and CDR2: MNHEY and SMNVEV (reference sequence). The J segment lost 5 bases and the V segment lost 6 bases, leaving 4 bases of the junction unmatched. The CDR3 DNA reads TGTGCCAGCAGACCCGGACTAGCGGGGGAGACCCAGTACTTC. This encodes CASRPGLAGETQYF.

The table lists this clonotype with a few counts. This rearrangement joins TRBV20-1 to TRBJ2-2; 11 bases match TRBD2. J gave up 1 base and V 1 base, and 2 bases lay outside the gene matches. Per germline, CDR1 DFQATT and CDR2 SNEGSKA (reference sequence). The CDR3 spans 16 residues. The CDR3 loop is CSARALAGENTGELFF. As DNA, the CDR3 is TGCAGTGCTAGAGCACTAGCGGGAGAGAACACCGGGGAGCTGTTTTTT.

A few counts support this clonotype. V and J are TRBV6-2 or TRBV6-3 and TRBJ2-1; D remains ambiguous. This CDR3 has 17 amino acids. The V and J ends lost 3 bases and 9 bases respectively, with 24 bases between them. CDR1 is MNHEY, CDR2 SVGEGT, per germline. CDR3 coding DNA: TGTGCCAGCAGTTATTGGGCAGGTCAAAGGAACTTCAGTGAGCAGTTCTTC. This encodes CASSYWAGQRNFSEQFF.

The table lists this clonotype with a few counts. V and J are TRBV2 and TRBJ2-4; D may be TRBD1 (6 bases). This CDR3 is 14 amino acids long. Trimming shortened V by 6 bases and J by 2 bases, and 11 bases separated the two germline ends. Germline V gene lookup returns CDR1 SNHLY and CDR2 FYNNEI. CDR3 in DNA: TGTGCCAGCAGGGCGGACAGACCCAAAAACATTCAGTACTTC. This sequence encodes CASRADRPKNIQYF.

There are many counts of this clonotype. The rearrangement links TRBV12-3 or TRBV12-4 to TRBJ1-6; weak D call: TRBD1 (5 bases). The CDR3 is 15 residues long. V lost 3 bases to trimming and J lost 3 bases, with 9 bases between them. The CDR3 spells CASSFGGRYNSPLHF. CDR3 DNA sequence: TGTGCCAGCAGTTTTGGGGGACGCTATAATTCACCCCTCCACTTT.